These 9 T cell receptor beta chains were sequenced from one sample in a study of CD8 T cells in ankylosing spondylitis. Points from the study as a whole: Roughly eight highly homologous variants made up a TCR beta motif that seemed to typify ankylosing spondylitis blood.

For these receptors, no antigen is known. Via MiXCR, TCRdb re-called the 5' RACE reads, giving one row per CDR3 protein. The sample holds 330,000 or so distinct CDR3 sequences, roughly 8% seen once. Sequencing was carried out using blood, either unsorted or a sorted T cell fraction (not recorded which). These receptors were collected from a male donor with ankylosing spondylitis.

This clonotype has only a few counts. The chain carries TRBV5-1 and TRBJ1-4; D may be TRBD1 (5 bases). V was clipped by 4 bases and J by 3 bases, with 19 bases between them. CDR1 and CDR2 (germline): SGHRS, YFSETQ. The CDR3 covers 17 residues. The chain's CDR3 is CASSAPGGIFANEKLFF. The CDR3 region has the DNA TGCGCCAGCAGCGCCCCGGGGGGGATTTTTGCTAATGAAAAACTGTTTTTT.

This clonotype was detected ten times or more. The CDR3, as DNA: TGTGCCAGCAGTGAACAGGGCAATCAGCCCCAGCATTTT. Translating it yields CASSEQGNQPQHF. The genes are TRBV6-4 and TRBJ1-5, with D tentatively TRBD1 (5 bases). Germline loops: CDR1 MRHNA, CDR2 SNTAGT. The CDR3 has 13 amino acids. Trimming pared 3 bases from V and 2 bases from J, leaving 5 bases between.

V and J are TRBV9 and TRBJ2-7, with 8 bases fitting TRBD2. V gave up 0 bases and J gave up 1 base; unmatched junction bases: 3. Germline V gives CDR1 SGDLS, CDR2 YYNGEE. The length of the CDR3 is 15 residues. CDR3 nucleotide sequence: TGTGCCAGCAGCGTAGGGGGGACTAGGTCCTACGAGCAGTACTTC. As protein: CASSVGGTRSYEQYF.

This clonotype has just a few counts. The chain employs TRBV20-1 and TRBJ2-6; D call uncertain. V was cut by 5 bases and J by 5 bases, with 7 bases left in between. Per the germline V gene, CDR1 is DFQATT and CDR2 is SNEGSKA (reference sequence). The CDR3 totals 12 residues. The CDR3 coding sequence is TGCAGTGCTTCACATTGGGCCAACGTCCTGACTTTC. This encodes CSASHWANVLTF.

This clonotype was observed a handful of times. J is TRBJ1-2 and V is TRBV7-9; D is ambiguous. Trimming took 2 bases from V and 6 from J, leaving 13 bases between them. The germline V gene encodes CDR1 SEHNR and CDR2 FQNEAQ (reference sequence). The CDR3 runs 14 residues. The CDR3 DNA follows: TGTGCCAGCAGCTTACAGGTCTCGCTCGATGGCTACACCTTC. Amino acids: CASSLQVSLDGYTF.

This clonotype was counted ten times or more. The chain recombines TRBV4-1 with TRBJ2-7, with D perhaps matching TRBD1 (5 bases). The V end was cut by 0 bases, the J end by 9 bases, with 18 bases between. The CDR3 runs 15 residues. Per germline, CDR1 MGHRA and CDR2 YSYEKL. The CDR3 spells CASSQDKYRMVRQYF. The CDR3 DNA sequence: TGCGCCAGCAGCCAAGATAAATACAGGATGGTTAGGCAGTACTTC.

This clonotype was counted at least ten times. This rearrangement joins TRBV6-1 to TRBJ2-7; 9 bases match TRBD2. This CDR3 region has 15 residues. The germline V gene has CDR1 MNHNS and CDR2 SASEGT. Trimming took 8 bases from V and 11 from J; bases not matched to a gene: 19. CDR3 in DNA: TGTGCCAGCTGGGAAGTACGGACTAGCGCCCCGCTTAAGTACTTC. It encodes CASWEVRTSAPLKYF.

This clonotype was detected only a few times. The chain employs TRBV11-2 and TRBJ2-4, with D tentatively TRBD2 (5 bases). This CDR3 has 19 residues. V shed 0 bases and J shed 0 bases, with 18 bases lying between them. Looked up from germline, CDR1 is SGHAT and CDR2 is FQNNGV. The CDR3 spells CASSLELGIGRGAKNIQYF. The CDR3 bases are TGTGCCAGCAGCTTAGAACTTGGGATAGGACGGGGAGCCAAAAACATTCAGTACTTC.

This clonotype was detected a few times. The V call is TRBV5-6, the J call TRBJ2-7; a weak D match, TRBD2 (6 bases). Germline loops: CDR1 SGHDT, CDR2 YYEEEE. This CDR3 region has 14 residues. Trimming cost V 0 bases and J 6 bases, with 13 bases left between them. CDR3 loop: CASSLVPGAVEQYF. CDR3 sequence (DNA): TGTGCCAGCAGCTTGGTACCGGGAGCAGTCGAGCAGTACTTC.